What follows are 24 T cell receptor beta chains derived from one specimen sequenced in a study of blood T cell repertoires in COVID-19. Profiling relied on immunoSEQ multiplex PCR, and the TCRdb table lists in-frame clones only, not all of them. This sample has 300,000 to 350,000 clones, with approximately 89% found just once. Sequenced material: peripheral blood. The receptors originated from a woman in her 30s with COVID-19, enrolled during active disease.

The gene calls are TRBV28 and TRBJ1-2; D perhaps matches TRBD1 (5 bases). CDR1 and CDR2 from the germline V gene are MDHEN and SYDVKM. The length of the CDR3 is 13 residues. The V end was cut by 10 bases, the J end by 4 bases, with 16 bases between. Here the CDR3 DNA reads TGTGCCATCCATTCGACAGCTGTCTATGGCTACACCTTC. Translation gives CAIHSTAVYGYTF.

A remark on this clone: Relative to the germline gene, one junction end is altered; a read error may explain this. The chain combines TRBV7-7 with TRBJ2-1, with 14 bases fitting TRBD2. CDR1 SSHAT and CDR2 FNYEAQ come from the germline V gene (reference sequence). This CDR3 has 15 residues. CDR3 residues: CASSATSGGDNEQFF. CDR3 sequence (DNA): TGTGCTAGCAGCGCGACTAGCGGGGGGGATAATGAGCAGTTCTTC.

The chain recombines TRBV18 with TRBJ2-5; TRBD2 matches at 9 bases. The junction had 5 bases not matched to a gene; V was cut back by 5 bases and J by 4 bases. CDR1 and CDR2 from the germline V gene are KGHSH and LQKENI. The CDR3 covers 14 residues. DNA of the CDR3: TGTGCCAGCTCAGCAAGCGGGGGGCGAGAGACCCAGTACTTC. This codes for CASSASGGRETQYF.

J is TRBJ1-4 and V is TRBV6-5, with 7 bases that match TRBD1. Germline values: CDR1 MNHEY, CDR2 SVGAGI. This CDR3 is built from 15 residues. V gave up 0 bases and J gave up 4 bases; unmatched junction bases: 2. The CDR3 sequence: CASSYSGQNNEKLFF. The DNA for the CDR3 is TGTGCCAGCAGTTACTCGGGACAGAATAATGAAAAACTGTTTTTT.

This chain connects TRBV6-5 to TRBJ1-1, with D maybe TRBD1 (5 bases). CDR1 is MNHEY, CDR2 SVGAGI, per germline. The length of the CDR3 is 14 residues. The V end was cut by 2 bases, the J end by 6 bases, with 13 bases between. This CDR3 is CASSYHGAWAEAFF. The CDR3 nucleotides are TGTGCCAGCAGTTACCATGGGGCTTGGGCTGAAGCTTTCTTT.

The chain has TRBV5-1 and TRBJ2-3, with 10 nucleotides matching TRBD2. V shed 0 bases, J shed 1 base, and the junction held 11 bases outside the gene matches. The CDR3 extends over 19 amino acids. The germline V gene encodes CDR1 SGHRS and CDR2 YFSETQ. The CDR3 DNA sequence: TGCGCCAGCAGCTTGGCGCCAGCGGGGGGGCTAACTCGCACAGATACGCAGTATTTT. Residues: CASSLAPAGGLTRTDTQYF.

A note on this clone: The identical CDR3 is also encoded by other nucleotide sequences in the sample. This chain connects TRBV5-1 to TRBJ1-1; no definite D call. Trimming shortened V by 0 bases and J by 3 bases, and 6 bases separated the two germline ends. This CDR3 region has 13 residues. Germline values: CDR1 SGHRS, CDR2 YFSETQ. CDR3 protein: CASSLGRDTEAFF. In DNA, the CDR3 is TGCGCCAGCAGCTTGGGTCGGGACACTGAAGCTTTCTTT.

This clone was observed a handful of times. The chain couples TRBV25-1 to TRBJ1-4; D is perhaps TRBD1 (6 bases). This CDR3 is built from 13 residues. Trimming took off 5 bases at V and 8 bases at J, with 12 bases between the two ends. Germline CDR1 is MGHDK and CDR2 is SYGVNS. CDR3: CASSNRVGEKLFF. The CDR3, as DNA: TGTGCCAGCAGTAACAGGGTGGGAGAAAAACTGTTTTTT. Combining the CDR3 with reference TRBV25-1 and TRBJ1-4 gives the whole variable domain EADIYQTPRYLVIGTGKKITLECSQTMGHDKMYWYQQDPGMELHLIHYSYGVNSTEKGDLSSESTVSRIRTEHFPLTLESARPSHTSQYLCASSNRVGEKLFFGSGTQLSVL.

This chain joins TRBV4-3 and TRBJ2-7, with D possibly matching TRBD1 (5 bases). Trimming shortened V by 0 bases and J by 4 bases, and 13 bases separated the two germline ends. CDR3 length: 15 amino acids. The germline CDR1 and CDR2 sequences are LGHNA and YSLEER. The CDR3 nucleotides are TGCGCCAGCAGCCAAGATTCGGCAGGGCGATACGAGCAGTACTTC. Translating gives CASSQDSAGRYEQYF.

CDR3 sequence: CASSYTAGLETQYF. CDR3 nucleotide sequence: TGTGCCAGCAGTTACACGGCAGGGCTGGAGACCCAGTACTTC. The V and J genes are TRBV6-2 or TRBV6-3 and TRBJ2-5, with D maybe TRBD1 (5 bases). V lost 2 bases to trimming and J lost 5 bases, with 12 bases between them. Germline V CDR1 and CDR2: MNHEY, SVGEGT. The CDR3 is 14 amino acids.

The chain joins TRBV12-3 or TRBV12-4 to TRBJ2-2, with D possibly TRBD1 on 5 matching bases. The CDR3 sequence is 13 residues long. V was pared by 3 bases and J by 11 bases, with 13 bases between. As DNA, the CDR3 is TGTGCCAGCAGTTTGAGCCCCTGGACAGAGCTGTTTTTT. Translating gives CASSLSPWTELFF.

The genes are TRBV5-8 and TRBJ1-6; 11 bases are shared with TRBD1. Trimming removed 0 bases from V and 7 bases from J; junction bases left unmatched: 3. Germline CDR1 reads SGHTS; CDR2 reads YDEGEE. The CDR3 has 16 amino acids. CDR3 amino acids: CASSLGDRGGNSPLHF. CDR3 bases: TGTGCCAGCAGCTTGGGGGACAGGGGGGGAAATTCACCCCTCCACTTT.

The chain links TRBV5-1 to TRBJ1-1; D uncertain. There are 15 residues in the CDR3. Germline assignment: CDR1 SGHRS and CDR2 YFSETQ. Trimming removed 0 bases from V and 6 bases from J, with 15 bases in between. The CDR3 bases are TGCGCCAGCAGCTTGGAATACGGTGCGGGCCCTGAAGCTTTCTTT. Amino acid sequence: CASSLEYGAGPEAFF.

The chain joins TRBV28 to TRBJ1-5, with D possibly matching TRBD1 (6 bases). The CDR3 spans 15 residues. Trimming cost V 5 bases and J 1 base, with 12 bases left between them. CDR1 is MDHEN, CDR2 SYDVKM, per germline. CDR3: CASSQITGSNQPQHF. The DNA for the CDR3 is TGTGCCAGCAGTCAGATCACAGGGAGCAATCAGCCCCAGCATTTT.

The chain couples TRBV19 to TRBJ2-3; 9 nucleotides agree with TRBD1. The CDR3 contains 15 residues. The J segment lost 3 bases and the V segment lost 5 bases, leaving 6 bases of the junction unmatched. From germline, CDR1 is LNHDA and CDR2 SQIVND (reference sequence). The CDR3, as DNA: TGTGCCAGTAGTTTAAACAGGGGGCCAACAGATACGCAGTATTTT. This codes for CASSLNRGPTDTQYF. The full variable domain, completed using reference TRBV19 and TRBJ2-3, is DGGITQSPKYLFRKEGQNVTLSCEQNLNHDAMYWYRQDPGQGLRLIYYSQIVNDFQKGDIAEGYSVSREKKESFPLTVTSAQKNPTAFYLCASSLNRGPTDTQYFGPGTRLTVL.

The chain uses TRBV2 and TRBJ2-7, with a possible D match to TRBD2 (6 bases). Germline V gene lookup returns CDR1 SNHLY and CDR2 FYNNEI. There are 14 residues in the CDR3. The ends were cut back, 6 bases at V and 3 bases at J, with 15 bases in the middle. CDR3 sequence (DNA): TGTGCCAGCAGAGTAGGCGGGGCGAGCTACGAGCAGTACTTC. Its translation: CASRVGGASYEQYF.

This chain joins TRBV19 and TRBJ2-7; 9 positions match TRBD2. With V trimmed by 5 bases and J by 3 bases, 5 bases remained unmatched. In germline, CDR1 is LNHDA, CDR2 SQIVND (reference sequence). This CDR3 has 14 residues. This CDR3 reads CASSHSGGHYEQYF. Written as DNA, the CDR3 is TGTGCCAGTAGTCATAGCGGGGGCCACTACGAGCAGTACTTC.

This chain joins TRBV13 and TRBJ2-3; 13 bases align to TRBD2. With V trimmed by 4 bases and J by 3 bases, 7 bases remained unmatched. CDR1 and CDR2 (germline): PRHDT, FYEKMQ (reference sequence). The CDR3 consists of 17 residues. DNA for the CDR3: TGTGCCAGCAGCTCAAGACTAGCGGGGGGCAGGACAGATACGCAGTATTTT. Translated: CASSSRLAGGRTDTQYF.

This clone has just one count. The chain joins TRBV7-9 to TRBJ1-4; maybe TRBD1 (5 bases). CDR1 and CDR2 (germline): SEHNR, FQNEAQ (reference sequence). With 8 bases removed from V and 3 bases from J, the gap between germline ends came to 7 bases. This CDR3 is built from 12 residues. DNA of the CDR3: TGTGCCAGCCGGGACTCTAATGAAAAACTGTTTTTT. Translated, it gives CASRDSNEKLFF.

The chain couples TRBV11-1 to TRBJ2-3, with 12 nucleotides matching TRBD2. The CDR3 consists of 16 residues. V trimming: 6 bases; J trimming: 3 bases; junction bases outside the gene matches: 7. Germline-derived CDR1 and CDR2 are SGHAT and FQDESV (reference sequence). The CDR3 DNA follows: TGTGCCAGCAGGGCCGCTAGCGGGGGGGGAACAGATACGCAGTATTTT. It specifies CASRAASGGGTDTQYF.

The chain is built from TRBV5-1 and TRBJ2-2, with D maybe TRBD1 (5 bases). Trimming stripped 6 bases from V and 3 bases from J, with 12 bases between. Germline V gene data show CDR1 as SGHRS and CDR2 as YFSETQ. CDR3 length: 14 amino acids. In DNA, the CDR3 is TGCGCCAGCACTCTCTCGACAGACACCGGGGAGCTGTTTTTT. Its protein is CASTLSTDTGELFF.

The rearrangement uses TRBV6-5 and TRBJ2-1; tentative D call: TRBD2 (7 bases). The CDR3 sequence is 15 residues long. The germline gives CDR1 MNHEY, CDR2 SVGAGI. The V end lost 0 bases, the J end lost 7 bases, and 13 bases lay between the germline ends. Here the CDR3 DNA reads TGTGCCAGCAGTTACTCGATCAGGGGAGGGAATGAGCAGTTCTTC. This translates into CASSYSIRGGNEQFF.

This clone was counted only a few times. The chain recombines TRBV7-9 with TRBJ1-5; D might be TRBD1 (6 bases). Per the germline V gene, CDR1 is SEHNR and CDR2 is FQNEAQ (reference sequence). This CDR3 has 16 amino acids. V dropped 3 bases and J dropped 2 bases, with 14 bases sitting between them. The CDR3 sequence: CASSFYPGEGNQPQHF. The DNA for the CDR3 is TGTGCCAGCAGCTTCTATCCAGGGGAAGGCAATCAGCCCCAGCATTTT. Full variable domain (remainder filled in from reference TRBV7-9 and TRBJ1-5): DTGVSQNPRHKITKRGQNVTFRCDPISEHNRLYWYRQTLGQGPEFLTYFQNEAQLEKSRLLSDRFSAERPKGSFSTLEIQRTEQGDSAMYLCASSFYPGEGNQPQHFGDGTRLSIL.

The chain joins TRBV6-6 to TRBJ1-6; 7 nucleotides agree with TRBD1. V shed 2 bases and J 7 bases; nucleotides not matched to a gene: 2. Germline V CDR1 and CDR2: MNHNY, SVGAGI (reference sequence). CDR3 length equals 14 residues. The CDR3 nucleotides are TGTGCCAGCAGTTACAGGGGGCAAAATTCACCCCTCCACTTT. Amino acids: CASSYRGQNSPLHF.